This T cell receptor (beta chain) came from a study of T cells in Graves' hyperthyroidism and ophthalmopathy. Unmatched junction bases numbered 7, after V lost 4 bases and J lost 4 bases. The CDR3 has 15 amino acids. Per germline, CDR1 SGHTA and CDR2 FQGNSA. Reasons for excluding patients were uncontrolled infection, other autoimmune disease, pregnancy or lactation. Clinical symptoms, serum thyroxine, TRAb, thyroid ultrasound and orbital computed tomography informed diagnoses. The authors took PBMCs from 10 ml fresh peripheral blood. Whole-study findings and limits: Blood also showed most of the thyroid clonotypes that were expanded above 0.001.

Template material for amplifying TCR beta CDR3 regions consisted of RNA transcripts. HTBI primers were the set used in a first-round RT-PCR of the TCR CDR3. TCRdb re-derived calls from the multiplex PCR reads in MiXCR, one entry per CDR3 protein. The table records 560,000 or so distinct CDR3 sequences, just under 20% of them present only once. This clonotype was observed many times. Its antigen remains unidentified. The sequence was collected from a man aged 35 to 55 with Graves' ophthalmopathy. The source material was blood. V gene TRBV7-2 combines with J gene TRBJ2-5, with TRBD1 matching 9 bases. DNA of the CDR3: TGTGCCAGCAGCTCACTACAGGGGGCGAGAGAGACCCAGTACTTC. Protein sequence: CASSSLQGARETQYF.